This T cell receptor (beta chain) was sequenced for a study of blood T cell repertoires in COVID-19. Study information: In each case, the material was cDNA or gDNA derived from T cells, B-cell-depleted T cells, or PBMCs.

There are 13 residues in the CDR3. The germline V and J ends were trimmed by 0 bases and 12 bases, with 11 bases remaining between them. TCRdb's copy holds only in-frame clones and misses some; the assay was immunoSEQ multiplex PCR. The data hold 130,000 to 150,000 clones, with 87% observed a single time. The sample taken for sequencing was peripheral blood. This sequence originates from a woman aged 45 to 65 with acute or convalescent COVID-19. The chain links TRBV12-3 or TRBV12-4 to TRBJ1-4; D unclear. The DNA of the CDR3 is TGTGCCAGCAGTTTAGCGGAGATCGGGGAACTGTTTTTT. Amino acids: CASSLAEIGELFF.